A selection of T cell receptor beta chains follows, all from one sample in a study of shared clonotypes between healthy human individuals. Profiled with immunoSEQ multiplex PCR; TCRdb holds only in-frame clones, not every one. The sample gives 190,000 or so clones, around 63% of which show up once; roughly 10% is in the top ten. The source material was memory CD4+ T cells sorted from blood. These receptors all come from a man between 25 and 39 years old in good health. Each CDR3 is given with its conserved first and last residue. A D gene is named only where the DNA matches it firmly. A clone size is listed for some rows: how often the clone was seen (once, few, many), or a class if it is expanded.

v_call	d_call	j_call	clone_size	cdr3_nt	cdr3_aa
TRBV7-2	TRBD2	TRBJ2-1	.	TGTGCCAGCAGGCAAAGAAGGAGCGGGGGGTTCAATGAGCAGTTCTTC	CASRQRRSGGFNEQFF
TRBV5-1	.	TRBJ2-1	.	TGCGCCAGCAGCGTCGGTGCTACCAATGAGCAGTTCTTC	CASSVGATNEQFF
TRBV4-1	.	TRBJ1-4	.	TGCGCCAGCAGCCCCGTAAGGGTAACGGGGAATGAAAAACTGTTTTTT	CASSPVRVTGNEKLFF
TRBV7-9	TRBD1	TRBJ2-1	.	TGTGCCAGCAGCACACGACAGGGATACAATGAGCAGTTCTTC	CASSTRQGYNEQFF
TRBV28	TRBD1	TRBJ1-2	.	TGTGCCAGCTGGGACAGAATACAAAACTATGGCTACACCTTC	CASWDRIQNYGYTF
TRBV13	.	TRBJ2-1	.	TGTGCCAGCAGTGCACAGACAGAAGAGCAGTTCTTC	CASSAQTEEQFF
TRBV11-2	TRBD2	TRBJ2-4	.	TGTGCCAGCAGCCGAGCGGGGGCCACCCAAAACATTCAGTACTTC	CASSRAGATQNIQYF
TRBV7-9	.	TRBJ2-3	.	TGTGCCAGCAGCTTAGGACTCCCCCCGGATACGCAGTATTTT	CASSLGLPPDTQYF
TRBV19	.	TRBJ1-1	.	TGTGCCAGTAGTATCAGTTTGGGGCGGTCTTTCTTT	CASSISLGRSFF
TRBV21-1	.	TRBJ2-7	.	TGTGCCAGCACCACACCGGGGGACAGGGTTTACTCCTACGAGCAGTACTTC	CASTTPGDRVYSYEQYF
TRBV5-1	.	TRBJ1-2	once	TGCGCCAGCAGCTTGACAGATTTCCCCAGTGGCTACACCTTC	CASSLTDFPSGYTF
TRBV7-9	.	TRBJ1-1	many	TGTGCCTCCGCGGATCGGACGGACACTGAAGCTTTCTTT	CASADRTDTEAFF
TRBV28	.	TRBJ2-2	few	TGTGCCAGCAGCCGAACGACTGAGCACACCGGGGAGCTGTTTTTT	CASSRTTEHTGELFF
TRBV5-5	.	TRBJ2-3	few	TGTGCCAGCAGCGGGTGGACGGCAGATACGCAGTATTTT	CASSGWTADTQYF
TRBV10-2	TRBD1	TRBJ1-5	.	TGCGCCAGCAGTGGAGGGGGCATCAATCAGCCCCAGCATTTT	CASSGGGINQPQHF
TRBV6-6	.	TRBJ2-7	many	TGTGCCAGCAGGAGGGCGGGTAACTCCTACGAGCAGTACTTC	CASRRAGNSYEQYF
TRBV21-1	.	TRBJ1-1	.	TGTGCCAGCAGCAAAGGGGCAGCGGCGTACACTGAAGCTTTCTTT	CASSKGAAAYTEAFF
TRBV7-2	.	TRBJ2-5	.	TGTGCCAGCGGACCGAGCACCTTCCAAGAGACCCAGTACTTC	CASGPSTFQETQYF
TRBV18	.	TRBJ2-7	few	TGTGCCAGCTCATCACAGGGTTTCTCCTACGAGCAGTACTTC	CASSSQGFSYEQYF
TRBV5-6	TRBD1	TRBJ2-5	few	TGTGCCAGCAGCTTGGGTGCCAGGGGGCAAGAGACCCAGTACTTC	CASSLGARGQETQYF
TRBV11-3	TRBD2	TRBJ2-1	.	TGTGCCAGCAGCTTCGGGGCGGGACTAGCGGGAGTCAATGAGCAGTTCTTC	CASSFGAGLAGVNEQFF
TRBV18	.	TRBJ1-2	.	TGTGCCAGCTCACCTGGTCAGGGCTATGGCTACACCTTC	CASSPGQGYGYTF
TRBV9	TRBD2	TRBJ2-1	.	TGTGCCAGCAGCGTAACTAGCGGGAGAATCAATGAGCAGTTCTTC	CASSVTSGRINEQFF
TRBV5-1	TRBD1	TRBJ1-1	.	TGCGCCAGCAGCTTCGGTGACAGGGGGTGGAACACTGAAGCTTTCTTT	CASSFGDRGWNTEAFF
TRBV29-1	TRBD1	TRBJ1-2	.	TGCAGCGTAGGCGGACAGGGGTCGCACTATGGCTACACCTTC	CSVGGQGSHYGYTF
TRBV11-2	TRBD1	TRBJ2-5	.	TGTGCCAGCAGCCCGCGGTGGGGCAGGGGGCATAACGAGACCCAGTACTTC	CASSPRWGRGHNETQYF
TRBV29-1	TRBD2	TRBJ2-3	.	TGCAGCGTTCCCGCCGGGACTAGCGGACGGGGTACGCAGTATTTT	CSVPAGTSGRGTQYF
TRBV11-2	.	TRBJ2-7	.	TGTGCCAGCAGCACGAGCCCCCGACAGTACGAGCAGTACTTC	CASSTSPRQYEQYF
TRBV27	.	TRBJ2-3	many	TGTGCCAGCAGTTTCCACAGGGCGAACACAGATACGCAGTATTTT	CASSFHRANTDTQYF
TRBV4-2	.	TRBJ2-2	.	TGTGCCAGCAGCCAAGCGAACTTGAACACCGGGGAGCTGTTTTTT	CASSQANLNTGELFF
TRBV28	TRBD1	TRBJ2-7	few	TGTGCCAGCAGCGAAACAGGGGGAAAACGCTACGAGCAGTACTTC	CASSETGGKRYEQYF
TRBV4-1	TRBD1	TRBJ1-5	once	TGCGCCAGCAGCCAAGAAACCCGGACAGGGAACAATCAGCCCCAGCATTTT	CASSQETRTGNNQPQHF
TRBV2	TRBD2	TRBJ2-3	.	TGTGCCAGCAGTGGTCGCTTCGGGCTAGCGGGCACAGATACGCAGTATTTT	CASSGRFGLAGTDTQYF
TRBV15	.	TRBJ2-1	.	TGTGCCACCAGCAGAGATCTAGGTTTGCTAGACAATGAGCAGTTCTTC	CATSRDLGLLDNEQFF
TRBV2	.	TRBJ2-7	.	TGTGCCAGCAGTGAAGCGCTTTACGGCCAATCCTACGAGCAGTACTTC	CASSEALYGQSYEQYF
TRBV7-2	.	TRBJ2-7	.	TGTGCCAGCAGCTTATTACAGTCCTCCTACGAGCAGTACTTC	CASSLLQSSYEQYF
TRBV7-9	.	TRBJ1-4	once	TGTGCCAGCACCTTGGGGGACGGTGAAAAACTGTTTTTT	CASTLGDGEKLFF
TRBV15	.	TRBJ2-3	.	TGTGCCACCAGCAGAGATGGCACAGATACGCAGTATTTT	CATSRDGTDTQYF
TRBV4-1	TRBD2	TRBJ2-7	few	TGCGCCAGCAGCCAACCCACTAGCGGGAGCAACGAGCAGTACTTC	CASSQPTSGSNEQYF
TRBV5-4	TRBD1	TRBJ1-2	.	TGTGCCAGCAGCCCGACAGGGGAAGTTCGGGGCTACACCTTC	CASSPTGEVRGYTF